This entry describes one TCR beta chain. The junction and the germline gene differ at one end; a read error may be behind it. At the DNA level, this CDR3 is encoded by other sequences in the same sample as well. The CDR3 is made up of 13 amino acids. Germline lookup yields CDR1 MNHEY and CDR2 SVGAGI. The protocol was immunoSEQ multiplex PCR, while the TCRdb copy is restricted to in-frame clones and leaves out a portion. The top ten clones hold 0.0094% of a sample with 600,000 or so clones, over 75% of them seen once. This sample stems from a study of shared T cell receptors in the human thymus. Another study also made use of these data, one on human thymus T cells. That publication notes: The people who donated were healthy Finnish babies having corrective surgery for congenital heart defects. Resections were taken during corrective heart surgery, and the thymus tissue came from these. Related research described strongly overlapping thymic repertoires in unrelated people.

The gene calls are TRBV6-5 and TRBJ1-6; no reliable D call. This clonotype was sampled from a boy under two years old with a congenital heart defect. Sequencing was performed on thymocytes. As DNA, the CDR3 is TGTGCCAGCGGCGCTACGGGGAATTCCCCCCTCCACTTT. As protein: CASGATGNSPLHF.